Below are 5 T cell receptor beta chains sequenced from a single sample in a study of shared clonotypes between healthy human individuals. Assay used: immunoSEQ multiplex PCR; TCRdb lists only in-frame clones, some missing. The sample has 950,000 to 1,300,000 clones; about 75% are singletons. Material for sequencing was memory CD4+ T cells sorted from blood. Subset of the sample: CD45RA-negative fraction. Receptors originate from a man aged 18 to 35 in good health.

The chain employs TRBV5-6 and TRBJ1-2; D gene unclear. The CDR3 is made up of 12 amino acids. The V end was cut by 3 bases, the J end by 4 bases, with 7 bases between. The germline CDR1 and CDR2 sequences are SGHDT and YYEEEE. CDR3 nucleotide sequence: TGTGCCAGCAGCTCTTCACCCTATGGCTACACCTTC. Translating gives CASSSSPYGYTF.

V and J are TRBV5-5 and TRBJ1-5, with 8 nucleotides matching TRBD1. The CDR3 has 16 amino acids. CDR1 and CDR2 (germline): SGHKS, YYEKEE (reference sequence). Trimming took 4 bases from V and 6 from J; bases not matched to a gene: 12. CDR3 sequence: CASSPIWTGLVQPQHF. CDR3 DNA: TGTGCCAGCAGCCCTATTTGGACAGGGCTGGTTCAGCCCCAGCATTTT.

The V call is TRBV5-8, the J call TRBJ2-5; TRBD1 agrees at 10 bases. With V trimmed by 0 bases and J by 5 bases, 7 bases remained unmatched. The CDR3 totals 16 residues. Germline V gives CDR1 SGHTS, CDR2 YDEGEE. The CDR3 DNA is TGTGCCAGCAGCTTGGGGGGACAGGGGTTCTTCGAGACCCAGTACTTC. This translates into CASSLGGQGFFETQYF.

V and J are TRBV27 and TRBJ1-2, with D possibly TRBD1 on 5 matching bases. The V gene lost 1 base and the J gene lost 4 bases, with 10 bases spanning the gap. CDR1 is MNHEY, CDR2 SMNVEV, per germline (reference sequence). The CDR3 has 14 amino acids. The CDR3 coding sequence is TGTGCCAGCAGTTTATACGGGGGTGGCTATGGCTACACCTTC. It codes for CASSLYGGGYGYTF.

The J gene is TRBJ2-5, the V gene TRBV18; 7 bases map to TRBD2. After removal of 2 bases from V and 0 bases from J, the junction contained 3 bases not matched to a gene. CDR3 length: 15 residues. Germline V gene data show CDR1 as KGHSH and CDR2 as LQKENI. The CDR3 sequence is CASSPTGGHQETQYF. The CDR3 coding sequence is TGTGCCAGCTCACCAACGGGAGGCCACCAAGAGACCCAGTACTTC.